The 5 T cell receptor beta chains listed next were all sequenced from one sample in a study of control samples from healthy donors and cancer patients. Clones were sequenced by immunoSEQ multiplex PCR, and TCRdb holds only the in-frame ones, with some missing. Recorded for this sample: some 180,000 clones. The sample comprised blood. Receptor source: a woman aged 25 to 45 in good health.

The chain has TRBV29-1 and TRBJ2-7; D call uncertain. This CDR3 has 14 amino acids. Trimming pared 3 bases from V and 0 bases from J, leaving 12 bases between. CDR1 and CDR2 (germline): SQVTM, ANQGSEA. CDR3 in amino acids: CSVEVPALSYEQYF. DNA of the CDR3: TGCAGCGTTGAGGTCCCCGCCCTCTCCTACGAGCAGTACTTC.

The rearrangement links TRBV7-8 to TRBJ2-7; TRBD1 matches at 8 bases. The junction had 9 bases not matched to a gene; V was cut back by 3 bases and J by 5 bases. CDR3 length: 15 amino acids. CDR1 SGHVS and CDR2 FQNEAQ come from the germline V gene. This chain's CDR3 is CASSFDPQGGHEQYF. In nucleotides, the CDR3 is TGTGCCAGCAGCTTTGACCCACAGGGGGGCCACGAGCAGTACTTC.

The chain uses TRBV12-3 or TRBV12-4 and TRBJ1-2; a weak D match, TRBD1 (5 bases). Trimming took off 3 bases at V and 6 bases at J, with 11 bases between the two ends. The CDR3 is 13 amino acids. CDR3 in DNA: TGTGCCAGCAGTTTTTCACAGGAGAATGGCTACACCTTC. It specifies CASSFSQENGYTF.

CDR3 sequence: CASSIGRNNEQFF. The CDR3 DNA follows: TGCGCCAGCAGCATTGGACGTAACAATGAGCAGTTCTTC. The chain recombines TRBV5-1 with TRBJ2-1, with D hard to call. This CDR3 is 13 amino acids long. The germline V gene has CDR1 SGHRS and CDR2 YFSETQ. The V gene lost 4 bases and the J gene lost 5 bases, with 10 bases spanning the gap.

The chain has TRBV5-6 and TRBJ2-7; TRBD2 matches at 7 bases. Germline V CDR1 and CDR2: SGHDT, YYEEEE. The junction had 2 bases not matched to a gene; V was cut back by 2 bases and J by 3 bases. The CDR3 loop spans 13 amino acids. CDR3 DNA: TGTGCCAGCAGCTTAGCGGGGAACTACGAGCAGTACTTC. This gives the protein CASSLAGNYEQYF.